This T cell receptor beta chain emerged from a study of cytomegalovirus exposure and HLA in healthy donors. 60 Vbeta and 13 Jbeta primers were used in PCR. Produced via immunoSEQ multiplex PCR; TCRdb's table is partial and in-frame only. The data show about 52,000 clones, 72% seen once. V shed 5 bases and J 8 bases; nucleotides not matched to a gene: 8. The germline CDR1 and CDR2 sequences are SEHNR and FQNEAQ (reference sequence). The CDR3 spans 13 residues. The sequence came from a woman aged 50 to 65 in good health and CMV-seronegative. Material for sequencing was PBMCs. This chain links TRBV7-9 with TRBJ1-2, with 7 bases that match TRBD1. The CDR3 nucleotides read TGTGCCAGCAGCCCAGAGACAGGGCGGGGCTACACCTTC. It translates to CASSPETGRGYTF.